This TCR beta chain was sequenced during a study of blood T cell repertoires in COVID-19. The overall study: Sites across the United States, Italy and Spain contributed samples from acute and convalescent COVID-19. PBMCs, B-cell-depleted T cells, or T cells provided the cDNA or gDNA that made up the material.

In the original processing: The authors estimated nucleated cell counts from reference gene primer amplification. Here immunoSEQ multiplex PCR was the method, and the copy in TCRdb shows in-frame clones only, minus some. V, J and clone size were drawn from that table, and D and trimming were deduced from the DNA. This repertoire shows 60,000 to 85,000 clones, about 80% found once; its top ten account for around 38%. Germline loops: CDR1 SGHTA, CDR2 FQGNSA. There are 14 residues in the CDR3. V was pared by 1 base and J by 4 bases, with 10 bases between. V gene TRBV7-2 combines with J gene TRBJ1-1; no definite D call. This clonotype was obtained from a man older than 75 with acute or convalescent COVID-19. The sample was peripheral blood. The CDR3 coding sequence is TGTGCCAGCAGCTTAGAAACCTCGGGCACTGAAGCTTTCTTT. It translates to CASSLETSGTEAFF.